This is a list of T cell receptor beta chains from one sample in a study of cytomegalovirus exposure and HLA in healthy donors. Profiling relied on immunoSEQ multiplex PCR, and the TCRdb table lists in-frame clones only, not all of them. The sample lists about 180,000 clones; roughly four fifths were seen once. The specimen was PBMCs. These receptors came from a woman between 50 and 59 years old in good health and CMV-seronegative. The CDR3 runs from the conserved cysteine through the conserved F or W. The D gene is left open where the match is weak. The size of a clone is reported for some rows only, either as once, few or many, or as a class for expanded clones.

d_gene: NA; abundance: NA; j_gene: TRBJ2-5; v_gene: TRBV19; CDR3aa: CATVSWQDQETQYF; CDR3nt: TGTGCCACCGTCTCCTGGCAGGACCAAGAGACCCAGTACTTC
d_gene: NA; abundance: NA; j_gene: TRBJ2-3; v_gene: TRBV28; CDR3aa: CASSLRTRPDTQYF; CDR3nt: TGTGCCAGCAGTTTACGGACTCGGCCGGATACGCAGTATTTT
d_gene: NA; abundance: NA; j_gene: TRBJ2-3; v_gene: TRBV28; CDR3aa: CASSLRLERQYF; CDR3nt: TGTGCCAGCAGTCTAAGACTAGAGAGGCAGTATTTT
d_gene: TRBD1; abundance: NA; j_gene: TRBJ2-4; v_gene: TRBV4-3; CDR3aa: CASSGRDSLAKNIQYF; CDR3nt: TGCGCCAGCAGCGGCCGGGACAGCCTAGCCAAAAACATTCAGTACTTC
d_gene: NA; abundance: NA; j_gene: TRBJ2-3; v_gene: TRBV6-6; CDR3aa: CASSYSLDTQYF; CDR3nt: TGTGCCAGCAGTTACTCTCTAGATACGCAGTATTTT
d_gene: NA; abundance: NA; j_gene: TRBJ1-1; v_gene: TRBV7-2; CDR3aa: CASSLTGCEAFF; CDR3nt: TGTGCCAGCAGCTTAACCGGTTGTGAAGCTTTCTTT
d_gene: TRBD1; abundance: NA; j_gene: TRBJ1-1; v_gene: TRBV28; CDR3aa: CASSFSGGDRGRAFF; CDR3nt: TGTGCCAGCAGTTTTAGTGGAGGGGACAGGGGTAGGGCTTTCTTT
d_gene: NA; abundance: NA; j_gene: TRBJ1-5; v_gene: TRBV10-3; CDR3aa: CAISPAGDSNQPQHF; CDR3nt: TGTGCCATCAGTCCGGCAGGGGATAGCAATCAGCCCCAGCATTTT
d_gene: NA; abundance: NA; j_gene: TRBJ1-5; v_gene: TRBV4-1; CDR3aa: CASSQDGGRGGQPQHF; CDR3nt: TGCGCCAGCAGCCAAGATGGGGGGAGGGGAGGCCAGCCCCAGCATTTT
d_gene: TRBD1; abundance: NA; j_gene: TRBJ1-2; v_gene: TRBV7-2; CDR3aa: CASSLDGGQGNGYTF; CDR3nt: TGTGCCAGCAGCTTAGACGGGGGACAGGGAAATGGCTACACCTTC
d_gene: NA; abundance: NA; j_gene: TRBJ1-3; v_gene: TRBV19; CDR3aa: CASSMRGNTIYF; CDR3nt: TGTGCCAGTAGTATGCGGGGTAACACCATATATTTT
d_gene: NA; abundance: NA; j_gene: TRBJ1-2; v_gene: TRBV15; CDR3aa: CATSRAGGMDGYTF; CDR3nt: TGTGCCACCAGCAGGGCGGGGGGGATGGATGGCTACACCTTC
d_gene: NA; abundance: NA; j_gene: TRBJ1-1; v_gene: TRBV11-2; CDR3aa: CASRTRGLNTEAFF; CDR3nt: TGTGCCAGCAGGACCAGGGGCCTGAACACTGAAGCTTTCTTT
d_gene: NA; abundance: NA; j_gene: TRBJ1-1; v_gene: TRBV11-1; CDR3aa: CASSLLPVGEAFF; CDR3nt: TGTGCCAGCAGCTTACTTCCTGTCGGTGAAGCTTTCTTT
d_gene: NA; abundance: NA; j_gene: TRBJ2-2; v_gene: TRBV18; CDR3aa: CASSPGDTYTGELFF; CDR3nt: TGTGCCAGCTCACCAGGGGACACCTACACCGGGGAGCTGTTTTTT
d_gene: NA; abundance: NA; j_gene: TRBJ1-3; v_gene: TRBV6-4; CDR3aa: CAGILGGSGNTIYF; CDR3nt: TGTGCCGGCATTCTGGGGGGATCTGGAAACACCATATATTTT
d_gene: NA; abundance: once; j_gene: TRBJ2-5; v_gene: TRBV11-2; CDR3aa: CASSPNLETQYF; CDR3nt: TGTGCCAGCAGCCCTAATTTGGAGACCCAGTACTTC
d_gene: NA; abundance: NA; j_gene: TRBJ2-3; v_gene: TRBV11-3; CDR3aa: CASSLQGTDTQYF; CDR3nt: TGTGCCAGCAGCTTACAGGGAACAGATACGCAGTATTTT
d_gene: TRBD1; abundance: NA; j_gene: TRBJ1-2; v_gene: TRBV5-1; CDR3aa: CASSFQPGQGENGYTF; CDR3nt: TGCGCCAGCAGCTTTCAACCTGGACAGGGAGAAAATGGCTACACCTTC
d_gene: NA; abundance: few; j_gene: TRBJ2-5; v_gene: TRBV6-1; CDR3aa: CASRTQGRETQYF; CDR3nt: TGTGCCAGCAGGACCCAGGGTAGGGAGACCCAGTACTTC
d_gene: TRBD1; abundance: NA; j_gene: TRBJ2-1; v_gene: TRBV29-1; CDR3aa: CSAPGQLYNEQFF; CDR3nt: TGCAGCGCGCCGGGACAGCTTTACAATGAGCAGTTCTTC
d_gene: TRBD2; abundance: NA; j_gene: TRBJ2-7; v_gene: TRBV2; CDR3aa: CASLSGRYNEQYF; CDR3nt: TGTGCCAGCTTAAGCGGGAGATACAACGAGCAGTACTTC
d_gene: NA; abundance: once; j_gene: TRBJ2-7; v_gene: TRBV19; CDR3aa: CASSARGAEQYF; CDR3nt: TGTGCCAGTAGCGCCAGGGGAGCCGAGCAGTACTTC
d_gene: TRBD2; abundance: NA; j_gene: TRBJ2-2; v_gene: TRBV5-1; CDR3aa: CASSFSGSNTGELFF; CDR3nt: TGCGCCAGCAGCTTTAGCGGGTCGAACACCGGGGAGCTGTTTTTT
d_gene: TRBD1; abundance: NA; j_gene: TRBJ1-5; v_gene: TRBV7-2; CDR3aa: CASSNGQARWPQHF; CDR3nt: TGTGCCAGCAGTAACGGACAGGCCCGTTGGCCCCAGCATTTT
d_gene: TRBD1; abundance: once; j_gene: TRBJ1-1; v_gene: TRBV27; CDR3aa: CASSLRSQGGNTEAFF; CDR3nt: TGTGCCAGCAGTTTACGGTCGCAGGGGGGGAACACTGAAGCTTTCTTT
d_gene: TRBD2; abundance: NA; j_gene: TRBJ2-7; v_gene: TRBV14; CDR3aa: CASSQGSSGSINF; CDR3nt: TGTGCCAGCAGCCAAGGATCTAGCGGGAGTATCAACTTC
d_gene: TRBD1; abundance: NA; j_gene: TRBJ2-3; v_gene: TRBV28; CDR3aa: CASSNDRGGTADTQYF; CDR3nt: TGTGCCAGCAGTAATGACAGGGGGGGGACGGCAGATACGCAGTATTTT
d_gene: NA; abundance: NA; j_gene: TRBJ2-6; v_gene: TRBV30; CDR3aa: CAWINTGANVLTF; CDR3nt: TGTGCCTGGATAAATACTGGGGCCAACGTCCTGACTTTC
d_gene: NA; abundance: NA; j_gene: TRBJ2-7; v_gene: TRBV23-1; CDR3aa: CASSQSGGHYEQYF; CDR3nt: TGCGCCAGCAGTCAATCCGGGGGGCACTACGAGCAGTACTTC
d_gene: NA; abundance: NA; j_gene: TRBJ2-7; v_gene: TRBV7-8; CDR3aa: CASSPLLMRRYF; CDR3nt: TGTGCCAGCAGCCCCTTATTAATGCGGCGGTACTTC
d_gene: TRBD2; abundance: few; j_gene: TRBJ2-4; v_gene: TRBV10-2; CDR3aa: CASSEIGTSGSGKNIQYF; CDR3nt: TGCGCCAGCAGTGAGATAGGGACTAGCGGGAGTGGCAAAAACATTCAGTACTTC
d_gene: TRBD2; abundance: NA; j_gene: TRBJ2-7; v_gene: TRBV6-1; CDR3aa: CASSGGLASYEQYF; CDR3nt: TGTGCCAGCAGTGGCGGACTAGCCTCCTACGAGCAGTACTTC
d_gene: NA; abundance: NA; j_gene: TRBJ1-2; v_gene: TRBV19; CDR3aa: CASSIVYLAGNYGYTF; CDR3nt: TGTGCCAGTAGTATAGTGTACCTTGCGGGTAACTATGGCTACACCTTC
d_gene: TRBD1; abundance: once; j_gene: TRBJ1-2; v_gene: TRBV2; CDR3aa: CASSLGQGNYGYTF; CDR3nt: TGTGCCAGCAGCCTGGGACAGGGTAACTATGGCTACACCTTC
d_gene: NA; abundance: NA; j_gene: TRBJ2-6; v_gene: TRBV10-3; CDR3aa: CAISTGRGANVLTF; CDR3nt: TGTGCCATCAGCACAGGGCGCGGGGCCAACGTCCTGACTTTC
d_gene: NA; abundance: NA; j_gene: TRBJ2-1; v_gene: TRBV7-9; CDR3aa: CASSIKQGNEQFF; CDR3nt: TGTGCCAGCAGCATCAAACAGGGAAATGAGCAGTTCTTC
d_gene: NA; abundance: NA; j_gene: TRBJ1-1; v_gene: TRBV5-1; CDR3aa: CASSADGGYTEAFF; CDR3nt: TGCGCCAGCAGCGCCGACGGCGGATACACTGAAGCTTTCTTT
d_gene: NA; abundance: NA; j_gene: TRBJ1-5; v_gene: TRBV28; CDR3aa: CASTLAEQPQHF; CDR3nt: TGTGCCAGCACCCTTGCAGAACAGCCCCAGCATTTT
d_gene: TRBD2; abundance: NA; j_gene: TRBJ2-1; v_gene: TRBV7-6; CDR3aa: CASSTAWRERYNEQFF; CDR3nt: TGTGCCAGCAGCACCGCGTGGCGGGAGAGATACAATGAGCAGTTCTTC
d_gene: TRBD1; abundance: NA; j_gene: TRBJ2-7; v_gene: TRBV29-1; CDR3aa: CSVEDRGDEQYF; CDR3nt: TGCAGCGTTGAGGACAGGGGAGACGAGCAGTACTTC
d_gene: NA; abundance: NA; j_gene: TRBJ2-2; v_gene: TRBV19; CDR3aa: CASVTQGPGELFF; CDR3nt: TGTGCCAGCGTGACGCAGGGGCCCGGGGAGCTGTTTTTT
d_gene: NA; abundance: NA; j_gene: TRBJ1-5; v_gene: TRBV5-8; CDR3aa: CASSLGRGLPSNQPQHF; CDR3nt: TGTGCCAGCAGCTTAGGTCGCGGGCTCCCTAGCAATCAGCCCCAGCATTTT
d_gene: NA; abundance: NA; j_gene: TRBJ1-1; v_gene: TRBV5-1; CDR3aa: CASREVNTEAFF; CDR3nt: TGCGCCAGCAGAGAGGTGAACACTGAAGCTTTCTTT
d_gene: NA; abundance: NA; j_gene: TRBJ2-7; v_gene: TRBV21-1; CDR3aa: CASSNNLTGVRRDSYEQYF; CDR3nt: TGTGCCAGCAGCAATAACCTTACGGGGGTTCGGAGGGACTCCTACGAGCAGTACTTC
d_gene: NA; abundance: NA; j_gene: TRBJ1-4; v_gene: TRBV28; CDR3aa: CASSSWAGVGEKLFF; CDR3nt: TGTGCCAGCAGTTCCTGGGCGGGAGTAGGTGAAAAACTGTTTTTT
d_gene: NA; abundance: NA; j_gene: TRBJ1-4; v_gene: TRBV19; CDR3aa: CASMSSFEKLFF; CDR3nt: TGTGCCAGTATGAGTAGTTTCGAAAAACTGTTTTTT
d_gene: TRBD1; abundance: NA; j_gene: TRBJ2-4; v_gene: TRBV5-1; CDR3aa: CASSLGTGASPVQYF; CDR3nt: TGCGCCAGCAGCTTGGGGACAGGGGCAAGTCCCGTTCAGTACTTC
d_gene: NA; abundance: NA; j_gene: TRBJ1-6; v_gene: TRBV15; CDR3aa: CATSSRLDNSPLHF; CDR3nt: TGTGCCACCAGCAGCCGGCTAGACAATTCACCCCTCCACTTT
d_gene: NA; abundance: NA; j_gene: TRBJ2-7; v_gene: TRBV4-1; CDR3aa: CASSQTVNYEQYF; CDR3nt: TGCGCCAGCAGCCAAACTGTCAACTACGAGCAGTACTTC